Below, 8 T cell receptor beta chains from the same sample are listed, as sequenced in a study of ipilimumab plus nivolumab after autologous stem cell transplantation. Clones were read by immunoSEQ multiplex PCR, and TCRdb kept only the in-frame ones, dropping some. The sample records tens of thousands of clones, around 92% being singletons. Sequencing used PBMCs, obtained in a trial of ipilimumab plus nivolumab as post-transplant consolidation. These receptors were taken from a male donor with multiple myeloma.

The rearrangement links TRBV27 to TRBJ2-7; D is perhaps TRBD2 (6 bases). Germline-derived CDR1 and CDR2 are MNHEY and SMNVEV (reference sequence). This CDR3 region has 15 residues. The germline V and J ends were trimmed by 3 bases and 0 bases, with 12 bases remaining between them. CDR3 coding DNA: TGTGCCAGCAGTTTGGCGGGATCGCCCTCCTACGAGCAGTACTTC. Amino acids: CASSLAGSPSYEQYF.

The chain combines TRBV28 with TRBJ1-6, with 12 bases aligning to TRBD1. Losses at the gene ends were 4 bases for V and 10 bases for J; bases not matched to a gene: 8. Germline V gene data show CDR1 as MDHEN and CDR2 as SYDVKM. This CDR3 contains 16 residues. In nucleotides, the CDR3 is TGTGCCAGCAGTTCGCCGGGGACAGGGGGCAGGTCACCCCTCCACTTT. Protein sequence: CASSSPGTGGRSPLHF.

This chain connects TRBV12-5 to TRBJ1-1; tentatively, D is TRBD1 (6 bases). Trimming stripped 1 base from V and 11 bases from J, with 14 bases between. This CDR3 region has 13 residues. CDR1 and CDR2 (germline): LGHNT, FRNRAP. The CDR3 sequence is CASGLAGAARAFF. In nucleotides, the CDR3 is TGTGCTAGTGGTTTGGCGGGGGCAGCTCGGGCTTTCTTT.

The rearrangement uses TRBV27 and TRBJ1-3; D ambiguous. Germline lookup yields CDR1 MNHEY and CDR2 SMNVEV (reference sequence). V dropped 6 bases and J dropped 0 bases, with 12 bases sitting between them. CDR3 length equals 15 residues. CDR3 in amino acids: CASRQGRSSGNTIYF. The CDR3 DNA reads as TGTGCCAGCAGACAAGGCCGAAGCTCTGGAAACACCATATATTTT.

This chain joins TRBV28 and TRBJ1-5; D gene unclear. Deletions cut 0 bases from V and 3 bases from J, with 9 bases between. The CDR3 spans 15 residues. Germline V gene data show CDR1 as MDHEN and CDR2 as SYDVKM. The chain's CDR3 is CASSLWDGNNQPQHF. Here the CDR3 DNA reads TGTGCCAGCAGTTTATGGGACGGGAACAATCAGCCCCAGCATTTT.

This chain links TRBV29-1 with TRBJ2-7, with D possibly matching TRBD1 (6 bases). The CDR3 loop spans 13 amino acids. Germline V gene sequence: CDR1 SQVTM, CDR2 ANQGSEA. V lost 5 bases and J lost 3, with 14 bases in between. CDR3 sequence reads: CSVFPTGVYEQYF. CDR3 bases: TGCAGCGTTTTCCCGACAGGAGTCTACGAGCAGTACTTC.

This rearrangement joins TRBV7-2 to TRBJ2-1; D is possibly TRBD2 (5 bases). CDR1 and CDR2 (germline): SGHTA, FQGNSA. Trimming cost V 0 bases and J 4 bases, with 10 bases left between them. The length of the CDR3 is 15 residues. This CDR3 is CASSLAGAEYNEQFF. DNA of the CDR3: TGTGCCAGCAGCTTAGCGGGAGCGGAATACAATGAGCAGTTCTTC. The full variable domain, its missing parts supplied by reference TRBV7-2 and TRBJ2-1, is GAGVSQSPSNKVTEKGKDVELRCDPISGHTALYWYRQSLGQGLEFLIYFQGNSAPDKSGLPSDRFSAERTGGSVSTLTIQRTQQEDSAVYLCASSLAGAEYNEQFFGPGTRLTVL.

V gene TRBV28 combines with J gene TRBJ2-1; TRBD2 agrees at 14 bases. V gave up 3 bases and J gave up 7 bases; unmatched junction bases: 14. The CDR3 contains 19 residues. In germline, CDR1 is MDHEN, CDR2 SYDVKM. The CDR3 DNA is TGTGCCAGCAGTTTCTCCCCCTACATGACTAGCGGGGGGGTGAATGAGCAGTTCTTC. It encodes CASSFSPYMTSGGVNEQFF.